Described below is a single T cell receptor beta chain sequence and its context. No antigen is known for it. This record comes from a study of cytotoxic CD8 clonotypes in ibrutinib-treated CLL. About the study: Average yields of approximately 260,000 productive templates and 80,000 to 100,000 productive rearrangements characterized the samples.

The CDR3 has 15 amino acids. Germline V CDR1 and CDR2: SGHNT, YYREEE (reference sequence). The V gene end was trimmed by 2 bases and the J gene end by 4 bases; junction bases not matched to a gene: 5. Here immunoSEQ multiplex PCR was the method, and the copy in TCRdb shows in-frame clones only, minus some. The table lists more than 200,000 clones, 70% of them singletons. General study findings and limits: Public clonotypes, found uncommonly, either contracted or stayed stable on treatment. Clonality climbed at ibrutinib response, then dropped toward baseline at progression.

The receptor was derived from a human donor with chronic lymphocytic leukemia. The chain links TRBV5-4 to TRBJ2-1, with 8 bases fitting TRBD2. The starting material was PBMCs, obtained after 24 months of ibrutinib treatment. In DNA form, the CDR3 reads TGTGCCAGCAGCTTCTCGGGAGGGATGTACAATGAGCAGTTCTTC. Amino acid sequence: CASSFSGGMYNEQFF.